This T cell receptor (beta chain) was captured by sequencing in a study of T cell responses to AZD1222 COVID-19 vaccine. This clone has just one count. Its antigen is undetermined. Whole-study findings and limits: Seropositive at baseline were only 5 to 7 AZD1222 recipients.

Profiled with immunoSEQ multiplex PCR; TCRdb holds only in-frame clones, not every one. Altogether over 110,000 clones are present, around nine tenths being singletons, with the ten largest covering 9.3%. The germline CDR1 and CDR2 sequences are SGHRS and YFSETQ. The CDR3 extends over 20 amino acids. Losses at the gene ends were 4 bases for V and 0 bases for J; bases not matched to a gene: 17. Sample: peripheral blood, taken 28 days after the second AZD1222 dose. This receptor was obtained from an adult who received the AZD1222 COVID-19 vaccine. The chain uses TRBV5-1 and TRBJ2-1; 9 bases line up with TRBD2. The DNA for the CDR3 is TGCGCCAGCAGCACTCCGGTGGAGGCTAGCGGGATGAGCTCCTACAATGAGCAGTTCTTC. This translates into CASSTPVEASGMSSYNEQFF.